Below, 15 T cell receptor beta chains from the same sample are listed, as sequenced in a study of CXCR3-negative and CXCR3-positive naive CD8 T cells. Study-level findings and limits: Naive cells that were CXCR3-positive had more hydrophobic TRB CDR3s (compared with CXCR3-negative naive cells).

Antigens of these TCRs are unknown. All TRB cDNA libraries came from 5' RACE performed with UMI labels. TCRdb reprocessed the 5' RACE reads and keeps a single row for each CDR3 protein, giving no DNA. The sample shows around 63,000 distinct CDR3 sequences, and 4% to 5.5% sits with its ten largest clones. Sequenced sample: naive CXCR3+ CD8+ T cells from blood. As to subset: CD45RO-CCR7+CD27+CD95- naive CD8+ T cells expressing CXCR3 (TNR3+). Receptors were obtained from a human donor in good health. Some clones in this sample may be carry-over from other donors' samples.

The V call is TRBV7-3, the J call TRBJ2-4; TCRdb gives TRBD1 as the D gene, but with no DNA this cannot be confirmed. The CDR3 totals 15 residues. Germline assignment: CDR1 SGHTA and CDR2 FQGTGA. The CDR3 spells CATMSGGDPKNIQYF.

This clonotype ranks as medium-sized in terms of frequency. The chain couples TRBV20-1 to TRBJ2-2; TCRdb calls TRBD2, which cannot be checked without DNA. Germline V lookup: CDR1 DFQATT, CDR2 SNEGSKA (reference sequence). The CDR3 sequence is 16 residues long. The CDR3 reads CSARDLAGGETGELFF.

The chain uses TRBV27 and TRBJ2-7. This CDR3 is 13 amino acids long. CDR1 and CDR2 (germline): MNHEY, SMNVEV (reference sequence). CDR3 region: CASSLSLSYEQYF.

The V gene is TRBV3-1, the J gene TRBJ2-2; no DNA is available, so the TRBD1 call from TCRdb remains unchecked. CDR3 size: 14 residues. Per germline, CDR1 LGHDT and CDR2 YNNKEL (reference sequence). The chain's CDR3 is CASSQRWGIGELFF.

CDR3 amino acids: CASSSHWDRVEQFF. The chain joins TRBV7-9 to TRBJ2-1; absent DNA, TCRdb's TRBD1 call cannot be checked. Germline CDR1 SEHNR, CDR2 FQNEAQ (reference sequence). CDR3 size: 14 residues.

The rearrangement joins TRBV29-1 to TRBJ2-3; the D gene TCRdb calls, TRBD1, cannot be checked with no DNA. The CDR3 spans 15 residues. Germline-derived CDR1 and CDR2 are SQVTM and ANQGSEA. The CDR3 here is CSVERGGCSTDTQYF.

The gene calls are TRBV28 and TRBJ2-1; TCRdb picks TRBD2, but there is no DNA to check that call. CDR1 MDHEN and CDR2 SYDVKM come from the germline V gene. The CDR3 loop spans 14 amino acids. The CDR3 loop is CASSQRDFNNEQFF.

The chain combines TRBV29-1 with TRBJ2-7; the TCRdb D gene call, TRBD2, has no DNA to confirm it. Germline V CDR1 and CDR2: SQVTM, ANQGSEA. CDR3 length: 16 residues. This chain's CDR3 is CSVEVAKLAGEYEQYF.

The chain uses TRBV12-3 or TRBV12-4 and TRBJ2-7; TCRdb's D gene call, TRBD1, goes unchecked for lack of DNA. CDR3 length: 17 residues. The CDR3 is CASSSYSTGLVGYEQYF.

The chain combines TRBV29-1 with TRBJ2-2; TCRdb selects TRBD1, and the lack of DNA leaves this call unchecked. The germline gives CDR1 SQVTM, CDR2 ANQGSEA. CDR3 length equals 14 residues. The CDR3: CSVMGQVNTGELFF.

Judged by frequency, this clonotype is medium-sized (0.01 to 0.1%). The chain carries TRBV20-1 and TRBJ2-1; the TCRdb call, TRBD1, lacks DNA for checking. The CDR3 is made up of 15 amino acids. Per germline, CDR1 DFQATT and CDR2 SNEGSKA (reference sequence). The CDR3 region is CSALGQGPSYNEQFF.

The rearrangement joins TRBV7-2 to TRBJ1-1; the D call of TRBD1 rests on TCRdb alone, since no DNA is present to check it. Germline V gives CDR1 SGHTA, CDR2 FQGNSA. This CDR3 is 16 amino acids long. The CDR3 region is CASSHLTMGVHTEAFF.

CDR3 protein: CASSLQSYEQYF. The rearrangement joins TRBV7-2 to TRBJ2-7. The CDR3 has 12 residues. Germline assignment: CDR1 SGHTA and CDR2 FQGNSA.

V gene TRBV5-1 combines with J gene TRBJ2-5; as DNA is missing, the TRBD2 call by TCRdb cannot be tested. The CDR3 consists of 13 residues. Looked up from germline, CDR1 is SGHRS and CDR2 is YFSETQ. The CDR3 here is CASSLGGPETQYF.

The V gene is TRBV7-9, the J gene TRBJ1-5. CDR1 and CDR2 (germline): SEHNR, FQNEAQ (reference sequence). The CDR3 sequence is 14 residues long. CDR3 sequence: CASSLVDSNQPQHF.